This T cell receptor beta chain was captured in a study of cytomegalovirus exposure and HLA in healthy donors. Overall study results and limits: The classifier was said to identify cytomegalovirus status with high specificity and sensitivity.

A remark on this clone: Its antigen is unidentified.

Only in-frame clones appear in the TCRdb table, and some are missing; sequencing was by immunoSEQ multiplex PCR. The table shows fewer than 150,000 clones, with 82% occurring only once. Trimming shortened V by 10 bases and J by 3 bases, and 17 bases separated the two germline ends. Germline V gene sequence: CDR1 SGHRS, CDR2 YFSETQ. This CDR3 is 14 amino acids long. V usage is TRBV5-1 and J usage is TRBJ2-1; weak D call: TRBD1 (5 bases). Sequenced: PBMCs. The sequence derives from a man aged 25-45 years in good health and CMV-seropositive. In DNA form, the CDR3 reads TGCGCCTGCTCTAGGGGCGGAAGCTACAATGAGCAGTTCTTC. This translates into CACSRGGSYNEQFF.